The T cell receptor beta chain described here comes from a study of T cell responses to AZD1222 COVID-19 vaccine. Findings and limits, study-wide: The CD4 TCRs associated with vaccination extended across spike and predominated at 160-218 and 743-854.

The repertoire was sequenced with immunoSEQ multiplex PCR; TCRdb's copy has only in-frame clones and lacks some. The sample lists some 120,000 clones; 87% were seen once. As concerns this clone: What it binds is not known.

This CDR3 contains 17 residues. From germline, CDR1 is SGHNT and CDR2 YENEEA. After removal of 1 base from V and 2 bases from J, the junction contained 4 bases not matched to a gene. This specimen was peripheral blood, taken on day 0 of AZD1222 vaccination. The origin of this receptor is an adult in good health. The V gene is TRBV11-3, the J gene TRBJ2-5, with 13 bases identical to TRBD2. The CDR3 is CASSLGTSGGLQETQYF. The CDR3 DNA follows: TGTGCCAGCAGCTTAGGGACTAGCGGGGGCCTACAAGAGACCCAGTACTTC.